A single sample is the source of the 10 T cell receptor beta chains below, sequenced in a study of T cells in narcolepsy (dated by TCRdb to 2016 to 2019). Libraries were built with the immunoSEQ multiplex PCR assay. TCRdb holds this immuneACCESS table with in-frame rearrangements only. Some clones are missing; in checked studies, unresolved V genes explain under half, and the rest has no known cause. This sample has 25,000 to 35,000 clones in its table, and around 87% of those were observed once. Approximately 0.89% of the sample lies in the top ten. Source material: memory (CD45RA-) CD4+ T cells from blood. The cell subset or site tag for this specimen amounts to: memory T cells sorted ex vivo from peripheral blood. The receptors shown here come from a human donor in good health.

The chain is built from TRBV7-9 and TRBJ1-1; weak D call: TRBD1 (6 bases). The ends were cut back, 2 bases at V and 10 bases at J, with 11 bases in the middle. The CDR3 contains 12 residues. Germline V gene sequence: CDR1 SEHNR, CDR2 FQNEAQ (reference sequence). As DNA, the CDR3 is TGTGCCAGCAGCTTACCCCAGGGGAGAGCTTTCTTT. This encodes CASSLPQGRAFF.

The rearrangement links TRBV6-1 to TRBJ1-5; no firm D call. The germline CDR1 and CDR2 sequences are MNHNS and SASEGT. With 2 bases removed from V and 1 base from J, the gap between germline ends came to 3 bases. The CDR3 sequence is 13 residues long. DNA for the CDR3: TGTGCCAGCAGTGAAAGGAGCAATCAGCCCCAGCATTTT. Its translation: CASSERSNQPQHF.

The chain joins TRBV2 to TRBJ2-3, with 7 nucleotides matching TRBD2. The germline gives CDR1 SNHLY, CDR2 FYNNEI. CDR3 size: 13 residues. Trimming at V came to 6 bases and at J to 0 bases, leaving 0 bases not matched to a gene. The CDR3 is CASRLASTDTQYF. In nucleotides, the CDR3 is TGTGCCAGCAGACTAGCGAGCACAGATACGCAGTATTTT.

This clone has a single count. V and J are TRBV6-1 and TRBJ2-7; possibly TRBD2 for D (6 bases). Deletions cut 4 bases from V and 1 base from J, with 8 bases between. CDR1 MNHNS and CDR2 SASEGT come from the germline V gene. The CDR3 sequence is 13 residues long. CDR3 residues: CASSAGLSYEQYF. Written as DNA, the CDR3 is TGTGCCAGCAGTGCCGGACTATCCTACGAGCAGTACTTC.

The chain uses TRBV11-2 and TRBJ1-2, with D tentatively TRBD1 (6 bases). The V and J ends lost 5 bases and 4 bases respectively, with 23 bases between them. Germline CDR1 reads SGHAT; CDR2 reads FQNNGV. This CDR3 is 17 amino acids long. The DNA for the CDR3 is TGTGCCAGCAGCCTTGATCCGAGGGTACACAGGGTCTATGGCTACACCTTC. Translated, it gives CASSLDPRVHRVYGYTF.

The gene calls are TRBV11-2 and TRBJ2-1; possible D gene TRBD2, 6 bases. V lost 6 bases, J lost 9 bases, and 12 bases lay in between. This CDR3 spans 12 amino acids. The germline gives CDR1 SGHAT, CDR2 FQNNGV. CDR3 DNA: TGTGCCAGCAGTTACGTAGCGGCTGAGCAGTTCTTC. This codes for CASSYVAAEQFF.

The V gene is TRBV5-5, the J gene TRBJ2-3; 7 positions agree with TRBD1. The germline gives CDR1 SGHKS, CDR2 YYEKEE (reference sequence). The CDR3 length is 15 residues. With 4 bases clipped from V and 3 bases from J, the junction kept 8 bases outside the gene matches. The CDR3 DNA is TGTGCCAGCAGCCAGGCGCGGACAGGTACAGATACGCAGTATTTT. Translation: CASSQARTGTDTQYF. Based on the CDR3 plus reference TRBV5-5 and TRBJ2-3, the full variable domain is DAGVTQSPTHLIKTRGQQVTLRCSPISGHKSVSWYQQVLGQGPQFIFQYYEKEERGRGNFPDRFSARQFPNYSSELNVNALLLGDSALYLCASSQARTGTDTQYFGPGTRLTVL.

V gene TRBV7-2 combines with J gene TRBJ2-7, with 7 bases aligning to TRBD1. The CDR3 covers 14 residues. V was pared by 5 bases and J by 3 bases, with 7 bases of the junction left unmatched. CDR1 and CDR2 from the germline V gene are SGHTA and FQGNSA. CDR3 sequence reads: CASSATGSFYEQYF. DNA for the CDR3: TGTGCCAGCAGCGCGACAGGGAGTTTCTACGAGCAGTACTTC.

The CDR3 region is CASSERGQEGSPLHF. Written as DNA, the CDR3 is TGTGCCAGCAGTGAAAGGGGACAGGAGGGTTCACCCCTCCACTTT. This chain links TRBV6-1 with TRBJ1-6, with 8 nucleotides matching TRBD1. V shed 2 bases, J shed 9 bases, and the junction held 6 bases outside the gene matches. The CDR3 is 15 residues long. CDR1 is MNHNS, CDR2 SASEGT, per germline.

This sequence joins TRBV10-3 and TRBJ2-2; 10 bases match TRBD2. The CDR3 totals 15 residues. Trimming removed 10 bases from V and 6 bases from J; junction bases left unmatched: 11. Germline V lookup: CDR1 ENHRY, CDR2 SYGVKD. The CDR3 reads CATRASSGGAGELFF. CDR3 nucleotides: TGTGCCACTAGGGCCTCCAGCGGGGGGGCCGGGGAGCTGTTTTTT.